The present entry profiles one T cell receptor (beta chain) with its context. What it recognizes is unknown. This record comes from a study of T cells after yellow fever vaccination. There are 18 residues in the CDR3. The junction had 21 bases not matched to a gene; V was cut back by 5 bases and J by 8 bases. Findings and limits, study-wide: Few clonotypes appeared in both CD4 and CD8 compartments. Post-booster reappearance was seen for most primary-vaccination clones (roughly 96% CD4, around 90% CD8).

Each CDR3 protein is one row after TCRdb ran MiXCR on the 5' RACE reads. The table includes approximately 510,000 distinct CDR3 sequences, around a fifth detected once. This sequence originates from a man younger than 35 who received the YFV17D yellow fever vaccine. The chain is built from TRBV12-3 or TRBV12-4 and TRBJ1-2, with 9 positions matching TRBD1. This sample comprised PBMCs, obtained 20 to 25 days after the first yellow fever vaccination. CDR3 sequence (DNA): TGTGCCAGCAGTCCCTTATTAGGGGGGAACAGGGGGCATTGGGGCTACACCTTC. It is translated as CASSPLLGGNRGHWGYTF.